Listed below are T cell receptor beta chains from one sample, sequenced in a study of shared clonotypes between healthy human individuals. Assay used: immunoSEQ multiplex PCR; TCRdb lists only in-frame clones, some missing. The sample consists of 2 million to 3 million clones, over 85% of them appearing once. Source material: naive CD4+ T cells from PBMCs. The receptors derive from a man between 18 and 35 years old in good health. Some clones in this sample may be carry-over from other donors' samples. The CDR3 runs from the conserved cysteine through the conserved F or W. The order of the fields is V gene, clone size, J gene, CDR3 protein. Only part of the rows carry a size: once, few, many, or a class if the clone is expanded.

V: TRBV28
size: once
J: TRBJ2-7
CDR3: CASSYRRGLSSYEQYF

V: TRBV7-3
size: .
J: TRBJ1-2
CDR3: CASSPSRDNYGYTF

V: TRBV5-4
size: .
J: TRBJ2-1
CDR3: CASSRNRLAAYNEQFF

V: TRBV19
size: .
J: TRBJ2-1
CDR3: CASSSLGYSGNRFF

V: TRBV14
size: .
J: TRBJ2-1
CDR3: CASSQERTSGYNEQFF

V: TRBV7-9
size: .
J: TRBJ1-5
CDR3: CASSLGTGLNQPQHF

V: TRBV7-9
size: .
J: TRBJ2-5
CDR3: CASSPPLRGGSETQYF

V: TRBV5-1
size: .
J: TRBJ2-1
CDR3: CASSNNPPRLDEQFF

V: TRBV28
size: .
J: TRBJ2-1
CDR3: CASMRGRRDEQFF

V: TRBV7-9
size: .
J: TRBJ2-7
CDR3: CASSLGTGSEQYF

V: TRBV9
size: .
J: TRBJ2-3
CDR3: CASSVAPLITDTQYF

V: TRBV5-4
size: .
J: TRBJ2-3
CDR3: CASSLKVEPSTDTQYF

V: TRBV7-2
size: .
J: TRBJ2-7
CDR3: CASSPYKASYEQYF

V: TRBV5-1
size: .
J: TRBJ2-7
CDR3: CASSLLQGASYEQYF

V: TRBV27
size: .
J: TRBJ2-1
CDR3: CASSSRDYLLEQFF

V: TRBV6-5
size: few
J: TRBJ1-4
CDR3: CASRDNEKLFF

V: TRBV5-4
size: .
J: TRBJ1-5
CDR3: CASSRREKQPQHF

V: TRBV5-1
size: .
J: TRBJ2-1
CDR3: CASSLRASSYNEQFF

V: TRBV19
size: .
J: TRBJ1-1
CDR3: CASSIQGTWNTEAFF

V: TRBV6-5
size: few
J: TRBJ1-2
CDR3: CASSPREEYGYTF

V: TRBV7-2
size: .
J: TRBJ1-2
CDR3: CASSQDRRYGYTF

V: TRBV10-3
size: .
J: TRBJ1-1
CDR3: CAISGQSLLLNTEAFF

V: TRBV5-1
size: .
J: TRBJ1-4
CDR3: CASSSTGSGGEKLFF

V: TRBV15
size: .
J: TRBJ2-7
CDR3: CATSRGAVAGGYEQYF

V: TRBV5-1
size: .
J: TRBJ2-5
CDR3: CASSLVRKETQYF

V: TRBV28
size: .
J: TRBJ1-5
CDR3: CASRQPGQGPRPQHF

V: TRBV15
size: .
J: TRBJ2-3
CDR3: CATSHRTTASTDTQYF

V: TRBV5-1
size: .
J: .
CDR3: CASSFRAGVRDEQYF

V: TRBV28
size: .
J: TRBJ1-2
CDR3: CASSLSPSGGSYGYTF

V: TRBV28
size: once
J: TRBJ1-4
CDR3: CASSPLGTALNEKLFF

V: TRBV28
size: .
J: TRBJ1-1
CDR3: CASSRGYTEAFF

V: TRBV5-1
size: .
J: TRBJ2-2
CDR3: CASSFTSGNTGELFF

V: TRBV5-1
size: .
J: TRBJ2-3
CDR3: CASKETVAADTQYF

V: TRBV18
size: .
J: TRBJ1-2
CDR3: CASNPLPGNHGYTF

V: TRBV29-1
size: .
J: TRBJ2-5
CDR3: CSGRQVYQETQYF

V: TRBV5-1
size: few
J: TRBJ2-1
CDR3: CASSLAAGGPYNEQFF